The following is a T cell receptor (beta chain) sequence with its context. The data stem from a study of OX40 agonist ivuxolimab in advanced cancers. Turning to the study itself: Intravenous ivuxolimab was administered to patients every 2 weeks at 0.01 to 10 mg/kg.

Profiling relied on immunoSEQ multiplex PCR, and the TCRdb table lists in-frame clones only, not all of them. Of roughly 70,000 clones listed, 75% to 90% are singletons. The TCR originated in an adult with an advanced solid tumor such as melanoma, head and neck, liver or kidney cancer. The input for sequencing was CD4+ or CD8+ T cells sorted from blood, taken in a trial of the OX40 agonist ivuxolimab.

The CDR3 region is CASSPAGDPQFF. CDR3 nucleotide sequence: TGTGCCAGCAGCCCCGCGGGGGACCCGCAGTTCTTC. The rearrangement uses TRBV9 and TRBJ2-1, with 7 nucleotides matching TRBD2. This CDR3 is built from 12 residues. Trimming removed 4 bases from V and 12 bases from J; junction bases left unmatched: 7. From germline, CDR1 is SGDLS and CDR2 YYNGEE.